The sequence of this T cell receptor beta chain was determined in a study of regulatory T cells in long-lasting Graves disease (dated by TCRdb to about 2021). About the study as a whole: Antithyroid drugs had been taken for less than 3 months by newly diagnosed Graves' disease patients. Patients with persistent Graves' disease were compared with patients with newly diagnosed Graves' disease using TCR sequencing and RNA sequencing of peripheral blood. The study was registered as a clinical trial and conducted in China. TCR sequencing covered 13 persistent and about 20 newly diagnosed Graves' disease patients, some 33 samples in total.

This specimen's time point label, interpreted: newly diagnosed GD, antithyroid drugs for less than 3 months. For both TCR sequencing and RNA sequencing, RNA was extracted from PBMCs using TRIzol. The diagnosis of Graves' disease followed American Thyroid Association guidelines. Patients for the study were recruited at an endocrinology department in Xi'an, China. From each patient, roughly 9 milliliters of peripheral blood was collected into an EDTA anticoagulant tube. Ficoll Paque Plus density gradient separation was used to isolate PBMCs, and no further T cell sorting was performed. RNA quality was checked with an Agilent 2100 Bioanalyzer and agarose gel, and concentration with a NanoDrop 2000. General conclusions and limits of the study: Compared with newly diagnosed patients, persistent Graves' disease patients had lower TCR Shannon entropy and fewer highly expanded clones, which suggests clonal expansion. The study examined only peripheral blood because the primary lesion, thyroid tissue, could not be accessed. TRBV28, TRBJ1-2 and TRBJ2-5 were preferentially used in persistent disease, while TRBV20-1 and TRBJ2-1 were favored in newly diagnosed disease. Sequencing and analysis were limited to the TCR beta chain. Patients with persistent disease shared more public clonotypes (around 2,700) than newly diagnosed patients did (nearly 1,000). The authors noted that the small sample size was a limitation that may lower accuracy.

Clipping removes 5 bases from V and 1 base from J, with 4 as the unmatched junction base count. Looking up the germline V gene (reference sequence) yields CDR1 DFQATT and CDR2 SNEGSKA. The cysteine opens and the phenylalanine closes a CDR3 of 13 amino acids. Of all the DNA, just the CDR3 is kept, 39 bases in frame from base 1. The library was produced with multiplex PCR. Sequencing took place on an Illumina HiSeq 4000. TCR beta libraries were built with iRepertoire HTBI primers and Arm-PCR amplification of CDR3 regions. Before sequencing, the PCR products went through gel purification. Regarding the original processing steps: Gene usage analysis of CDR3 amino acid clonotypes used the approximately 62 TRBV and about 15 TRBJ segments found across samples. Filtered high-quality paired reads were merged into contigs using COPE and FqMerger. BLAST was used to align contigs to the IMGT TRBV, TRBD and TRBJ reference genes, and CDR3 was defined following IMGT. Clonotypes above 0.1% frequency were classified as highly expanded clones. Shannon entropy was used to measure repertoire diversity, and the Gini coefficient was used to measure V-J evenness. A clonotype found in more than one individual was treated as public. TCRdb reanalyzed the raw reads on its own, using fastp at Q25 for trimming and MiXCR for clone calling, and kept in-frame beta chains. All rows with the same CDR3 protein become a single entry with the most common DNA and genes. V and J calls and clone size were set by TCRdb, not the authors. This sample has roughly 500,000 distinct CDR3 sequences in its table, and approximately 15% of those were observed once. Roughly 9.7% of the sample lies in the top ten.

This clonotype was seen a handful of times. The antigen it binds to is not known. No quality values exist for individual bases; no much larger clone is one base distant. The same specimen was also included in a second study, on T cells in Graves' hyperthyroidism and ophthalmopathy. In that second paper, the authors write: Graves' hyperthyroidism was defined as stable when no progression to ophthalmopathy occurred over 18 months of follow-up. The hyperthyroidism patients were between 18 and 65 years old and newly diagnosed, with a disease duration of less than 2 months. Any patient with an uncontrolled infection, another autoimmune disease, pregnancy or lactation was excluded. Diagnoses were established on the basis of clinical symptoms, serum thyroxine and TRAb, thyroid ultrasound, and orbital computed tomography. The TCR CDR3 was subjected to a first round of RT-PCR using the HTBI primer set and the Qiagen OneStep RT-PCR kit. Blood samples also contained most of the expanded thyroid clonotypes (frequency above 0.001), which suggests that blood repertoires may reflect thyroid immune responses. Ophthalmopathy was separated from stable hyperthyroidism by a 13 V-J signature model, with around 88% sensitivity and around 81% specificity obtained in cross-validation and 80%/75% obtained in testing. During validation, the model predicted progression to ophthalmopathy a median of about 5.9 months ahead of onset, with around 71% sensitivity and 72% to 80% specificity. To identify TCR V-J signatures that set the groups apart, the researchers used a discovery cohort of more than 95 patients, made up of 43 with Graves' ophthalmopathy and some 56 with stable Graves' hyperthyroidism. An independent validation cohort of around 19 hyperthyroidism patients and 17 patients who later progressed to ophthalmopathy tested prospective prediction of ophthalmopathy. The 95 to 100 discovery patients were randomly split 7:3 into training and test sets. In addition, the study compared T-cell repertoires in thyroid tissue and in blood from six Graves' hyperthyroidism patients. After sampling, hyperthyroidism patients received methimazole starting at 30 mg daily, and ophthalmopathy patients received high-dose intravenous methylprednisolone. Libraries were constructed in a second round of multiplex PCR, after which size selection and purification were carried out. Paired-end sequencing of the libraries was performed with 100 bp reads on an Illumina HiSeq2000. SOAPnuke was used to process the raw data, removing reads that contained adapters or uncalled bases, had a mean Phred below 15, or lacked an exact match to the constant primer or identifier. COPE v1.2.5 was used to merge the high-quality paired reads, and each unique nucleotide sequence was defined as a clonotype. MiTCR v1.1 was used to align the clonotypes against IMGT TRBV, TRBD and TRBJ reference segments. Only V-J combinations with frequency above 0.0001, covering 99% to 99.2% of repertoires, were analysed. A TCS score was defined as the ratio between F50 (clonal expansion) and ExV (chaos), using BLOSUM62-based TCRdist between CDR3 peptides within each V-J. Welch's t-statistics and random forest reduced just over 500 V-J features to under 15, which were used in a naive Bayes classifier (R e1071). No statistical method was used to fix the sample size in advance, and group allocation was not hidden from the investigators. TCR Vbeta CDR3 sequencing of some 140 peripheral blood samples (43 ophthalmopathy, around 80 hyperthyroidism and some 17 progressor patients) is reported in the paper.

The source is a young man with Graves disease. Donor details come from another sample of the same person, matched by shared clones. Sequenced here: peripheral blood mononuclear cells (PBMCs), sampled at new diagnosis, from a patient treated with antithyroid drugs. This sequence uses TRBV20-1 and TRBJ2-5; TRBD1 matches 7 bases in the middle. The DNA sequence is given as TGCAGTGCTGAACAGGGGTCCCAAGAGACCCAGTACTTC. Translated, this gives CSAEQGSQETQYF.